Below are 2 T cell receptor beta chains sequenced from a single sample in a study of control samples from healthy donors and cancer patients. Clones were read by immunoSEQ multiplex PCR, and TCRdb kept only the in-frame ones, dropping some. There are 400,000 to 500,000 clones in the sample; more than 80% occur only once, and 5.5% to 8% lies in the top ten. Source material: PBMCs. These receptors originate from a man aged 35 to 55 with head and neck cancer.

This clone has only a few counts. This chain joins TRBV11-2 and TRBJ1-3; D may be TRBD1 (5 bases). This CDR3 comprises 15 residues. The V gene's germline CDR1 is SGHAT and CDR2 FQNNGV. Trimming removed 6 bases at V and 0 bases at J, with 12 bases between. The CDR3 region has the DNA TGTGCCAGCAGTCCCGACAGCGACTCTGGAAACACCATATATTTT. Its translation is CASSPDSDSGNTIYF.

V gene TRBV6-1 combines with J gene TRBJ2-7; D might be TRBD2 (5 bases). The CDR3 loop spans 15 amino acids. Trimming pared 2 bases from V and 3 bases from J, leaving 14 bases between. Germline CDR1 and CDR2: MNHNS and SASEGT. CDR3 nucleotides: TGTGCCAGCAGTGAAAGGACTTACCGGCTCTACGAGCAGTACTTC. This encodes CASSERTYRLYEQYF.